Here is one TCR beta chain with its context. What it recognizes is unknown. The sample is drawn from a study of siplizumab effects on memory and regulatory T cells. Findings and caveats of the study: Mean Treg-derived proportions of mappable alloreactive CD4+ clones were less than 80% for siplizumab and around 29% for controls. Naive T cell populations appeared to exhibit greater diversity than memory cells and appeared to be major alloresponse contributors. Proliferating Tregs' suppressive function in siplizumab cultures went unconfirmed.

CDR1 is LNHDA, CDR2 SQIVND, per germline (reference sequence). The CDR3 is 13 amino acids. V shed 6 bases, J shed 10 bases, and the junction held 2 bases outside the gene matches. Generated by immunoSEQ multiplex PCR, the TCRdb table keeps only in-frame clones and is missing some. This table holds about 100,000 clones, about 95% found once. The chain carries TRBV19 and TRBJ2-1; 14 bases fit TRBD2. This TCR came from a human donor in good health. Sequenced material: non-Treg CD4+ T cells sorted from blood. CDR3 nucleotides: TGTGCCAGTAGGACTAGCGGGAGGGGAGAGCAGTTCTTC. Encoded protein: CASRTSGRGEQFF.